The next 3 T cell receptor beta chains were all read from a single sample in a study of T cell responses to AZD1222 COVID-19 vaccine. Assay used: immunoSEQ multiplex PCR; TCRdb lists only in-frame clones, some missing. The repertoire has roughly 120,000 clones, over 75% of them found once; the top ten carry less than 4.5%. The specimen was peripheral blood, collected on day 0 of AZD1222 vaccination. Source of these receptors: an adult in good health.

This clone has only a few counts. This sequence joins TRBV10-3 and TRBJ2-1; D remains ambiguous. V gave up 8 bases and J gave up 3 bases, with 17 bases separating them. The CDR3 spans 15 residues. Germline CDR1 reads ENHRY; CDR2 reads SYGVKD. For the CDR3, the DNA is TGTGCCATCTCCCCTCCGTCCCTCGACTACAATGAGCAGTTCTTC. Translated, it gives CAISPPSLDYNEQFF.

J is TRBJ2-2 and V is TRBV2, with TRBD2 matching 9 bases. This CDR3 has 18 amino acids. J was trimmed by 6 bases and V by 0 bases; bases with no gene match: 11. CDR1 and CDR2 (germline): SNHLY, FYNNEI. The CDR3, as DNA: TGTGCCAGCAGTGAAGCGCGGGGGGGCCTTTTCTCCGCCGGGGAGCTGTTTTTT. Translating it yields CASSEARGGLFSAGELFF. Filled out from reference TRBV2 and TRBJ2-2, the complete variable domain reads EPEVTQTPSHQVTQMGQEVILRCVPISNHLYFYWYRQILGQKVEFLVSFYNNEISEKSEIFDDQFSVERPDGSNFTLKIRSTKLEDSAMYFCASSEARGGLFSAGELFFGEGSRLTVL.

The CDR3 DNA sequence: TGTGCCAGCAGCCCGCAGACTAGCGGGGAATGGGGGACCCAGTACTTC. Translated: CASSPQTSGEWGTQYF. The chain carries TRBV9 and TRBJ2-5; TRBD2 matches at 11 bases. The CDR3 totals 16 residues. The V and J ends lost 4 bases and 7 bases, in that order; junction bases with no gene match: 12. Germline-derived CDR1 and CDR2 are SGDLS and YYNGEE.